A selection of T cell receptor beta chains follows, all from one sample in a study of cytomegalovirus exposure and HLA in healthy donors. The method was immunoSEQ multiplex PCR; TCRdb's version includes in-frame clones alone and lacks a portion of them. The profile shows under 250,000 clones, 80% to 90% of them singletons. Specimen: PBMCs. These receptor sequences come from a woman in her 30s in good health and CMV-seronegative. Each CDR3 is given with its conserved first and last residue. A D gene is named only where the DNA matches it firmly. Clone size, where shown, is once, few, many, or a class for clones that have expanded.

J gene,D gene,V gene,clone size,CDR3 protein,CDR3 DNA
TRBJ2-5,-,TRBV7-8,-,CASSSGTQETQYF,TGTGCCAGCAGCTCCGGGACTCAAGAGACCCAGTACTTC
TRBJ1-2,-,TRBV27,few,CASSLEGRYGYTF,TGTGCCAGCAGTTTGGAGGGGAGGTATGGCTACACCTTC
TRBJ2-5,TRBD1,TRBV5-1,-,CASSDRGTGTQYF,TGCGCCAGCAGCGACAGGGGTACGGGGACCCAGTACTTC
TRBJ1-1,-,TRBV2,once,CASSVGEVAEAFF,TGTGCCAGCAGTGTTGGGGAGGTGGCTGAAGCTTTCTTT
TRBJ1-1,-,TRBV30,-,CAWADAGYITEAFF,TGTGCCTGGGCTGACGCAGGGTATATCACTGAAGCTTTCTTT
TRBJ2-3,-,TRBV28,-,CASSLGVGTSDTQYF,TGTGCCAGCAGCCTAGGGGTTGGTACGTCAGATACGCAGTATTTT
TRBJ1-6,-,TRBV4-1,once,CASSHSGQSYNSPLHF,TGCGCCAGCAGCCACTCTGGACAATCCTATAATTCACCCCTCCACTTT
TRBJ1-5,-,TRBV7-9,-,CASSRPGYGQPQHF,TGTGCCAGCAGCCGACCGGGATATGGTCAGCCCCAGCATTTT
TRBJ1-4,-,TRBV7-8,-,CASSLNSAGAREKLFF,TGTGCCAGCAGCTTAAATTCCGCAGGGGCACGAGAAAAACTGTTTTTT
TRBJ2-5,-,TRBV9,-,CASSPTQIRRRETQYF,TGTGCCAGCAGCCCCACACAAATTAGAAGGCGGGAGACCCAGTACTTC
TRBJ2-3,TRBD2,TRBV15,-,CATSRTLAGGPDTQYF,TGTGCCACCAGCAGAACACTAGCGGGAGGCCCAGATACGCAGTATTTT
TRBJ2-6,-,TRBV6-6,-,CASSYSSQGNVLTF,TGTGCCAGCAGTTACTCATCGCAGGGCAACGTCCTGACTTTC
TRBJ1-5,TRBD1,TRBV6-5,-,CASSRTGSNQPQHF,TGTGCCAGCAGCCGGACAGGGAGTAATCAGCCCCAGCATTTT
TRBJ2-1,TRBD2,TRBV2,-,CASSALGLALNEQFF,TGTGCCAGCAGTGCCCTAGGACTAGCCCTCAATGAGCAGTTCTTC
TRBJ2-7,TRBD1,TRBV19,once,CASSLRGDSSSYEQYF,TGTGCCAGTAGTCTCCGTGGGGACAGTAGCTCCTACGAGCAGTACTTC
TRBJ1-3,-,TRBV7-9,-,CASSRTDSGNTIYF,TGTGCCAGCAGCCGGACAGACTCTGGAAACACCATATATTTT
TRBJ1-3,-,TRBV6-1,-,CASSVLTTGTATSGNTIYF,TGTGCCAGCAGTGTCCTCACCACCGGGACTGCCACCTCTGGAAACACCATATATTTT
TRBJ2-2,TRBD2,TRBV5-1,-,CASSARGLAPGELFF,TGCGCCAGCAGCGCAAGAGGACTAGCCCCCGGGGAGCTGTTTTTT
TRBJ1-2,-,TRBV19,-,CASRMTPRRSNYGYTF,TGTGCCAGTAGGATGACCCCGAGACGGAGTAACTATGGCTACACCTTC
TRBJ1-2,TRBD1,TRBV6-1,-,CASSDGDRGLLGYTF,TGTGCCAGCAGTGACGGGGACAGGGGTCTGCTCGGCTACACCTTC
TRBJ2-7,TRBD2,TRBV11-2,-,CASSAGGAGEQYF,TGTGCCAGCAGCGCCGGGGGGGCCGGCGAGCAGTACTTC
TRBJ2-7,TRBD1,TRBV12-5,-,CASGSGQLSYEQYF,TGTGCTAGTGGTTCGGGACAGTTATCCTACGAGCAGTACTTC
TRBJ1-4,TRBD1,TRBV5-8,-,CASSLGQGHPNEKLFF,TGTGCCAGCAGCTTGGGACAGGGTCATCCTAATGAAAAACTGTTTTTT
TRBJ2-1,-,TRBV5-4,-,CASSLDRFNEQFF,TGTGCCAGCAGCTTGGACAGGTTCAATGAGCAGTTCTTC
TRBJ1-5,TRBD1,TRBV18,-,CASSPRTGAYQPQHF,TGTGCCAGCTCACCAAGGACAGGGGCTTATCAGCCCCAGCATTTT
TRBJ1-2,-,TRBV27,few,CASSSRTDYGYTF,TGTGCCAGCAGTTCCAGGACAGACTATGGCTACACCTTC
TRBJ1-2,-,TRBV30,once,CAWSVLGFGLRDGYTF,TGTGCCTGGAGTGTCCTCGGCTTTGGACTTAGAGATGGCTACACCTTC
TRBJ2-7,-,TRBV14,-,CASSQAWAASYEQYF,TGTGCCAGCAGCCAAGCTTGGGCAGCCTCCTACGAGCAGTACTTC
TRBJ2-2,-,TRBV27,-,CASSLVGYSNTGELFF,TGTGCCAGCAGTTTAGTCGGGTATTCGAACACCGGGGAGCTGTTTTTT